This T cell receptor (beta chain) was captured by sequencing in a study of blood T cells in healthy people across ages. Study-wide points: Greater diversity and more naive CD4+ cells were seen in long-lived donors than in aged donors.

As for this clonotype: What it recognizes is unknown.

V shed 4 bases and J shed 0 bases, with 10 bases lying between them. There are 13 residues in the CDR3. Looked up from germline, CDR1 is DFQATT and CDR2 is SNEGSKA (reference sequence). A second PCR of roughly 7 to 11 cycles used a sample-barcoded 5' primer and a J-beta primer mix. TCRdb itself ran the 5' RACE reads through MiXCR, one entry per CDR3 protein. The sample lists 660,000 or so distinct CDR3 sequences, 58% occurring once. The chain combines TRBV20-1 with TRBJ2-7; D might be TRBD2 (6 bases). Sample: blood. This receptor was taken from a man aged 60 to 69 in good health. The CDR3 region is CSATGGNSYEQYF. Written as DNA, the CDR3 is TGCAGTGCTACCGGGGGAAACTCCTACGAGCAGTACTTC.